The entry below gives a single TCR beta chain sequence along with its context. Its antigen is currently unknown. The data are from a study of T cell repertoires in aging, cancer and after chemotherapy. Whole-study results and caveats: Hematological cancer patients had lymphoid organ infiltration that may impair thymic emigration or T cell expansion. Untreated cancer patients had significantly lower blood TCR diversity than age-matched healthy donors.

TCR beta rearrangements were amplified from peripheral blood genomic DNA. The CDR3 loop spans 14 amino acids. The germline gives CDR1 MNHNS, CDR2 SASEGT. Trimming removed 5 bases from V and 5 bases from J, with 12 bases in between. Multiplex touch-down PCR with TRB-A/B primers amplified rearranged V-D-J TRB sequences. TCRdb reanalysed the multiplex PCR reads using MiXCR and keeps one entry per CDR3 protein. The sample has about 5,000 distinct CDR3 sequences, 23% seen once. Sequencing was performed on blood. The receptor's source is a human donor with a blood cancer. The V gene is TRBV6-1, the J gene TRBJ1-4, with a tentative D call TRBD1 (5 bases). In DNA, the CDR3 is TGTGCCAGCAGTTTTCCCAGGGAGAATGAAAAACTGTTTTTT. Translating gives CASSFPRENEKLFF.